The clone carrying this TCR beta chain showed up just a few times. The sample belongs to a study of CD8 T cells in ankylosing spondylitis. This CDR3 has 15 amino acids. CDR1 is MNHEY, CDR2 SVGEGT, per germline. The V gene end was trimmed by 6 bases and the J gene end by 8 bases; junction bases not matched to a gene: 12. TCRdb reprocessed the 5' RACE reads with MiXCR, giving one entry per CDR3 protein. The sample carries 300,000 to 350,000 distinct CDR3 sequences, 20% recorded once. This clonotype originated in a female donor with ankylosing spondylitis or in good health (not recorded which). The sample comprised blood, either unsorted or a sorted T cell fraction (not recorded which). The chain is built from TRBV6-2 or TRBV6-3 and TRBJ2-1, with 8 bases that match TRBD1. The CDR3 sequence: CASRATGVGRDEQFF. In DNA form, the CDR3 reads TGTGCCAGCAGAGCGACAGGGGTGGGTCGGGATGAGCAGTTCTTC.